The clone carrying this T cell receptor (beta chain) was observed many times. One entry per CDR3 protein, called by TCRdb with MiXCR from the 5' RACE reads. This sample has tens of thousands of distinct CDR3 sequences, with 3% to 3.5% found just once. Indicated time point: sample taken at primary tumor resection. Whole RNA came from tumor, nontumor lung or frozen PBMC and was sequenced without being sorted. Donation came from over 60 patients with untreated early-stage non-small cell lung cancer. These data originate in a study of spatial heterogeneity in lung cancer. Study at large: Raw reads contained each unique TCR and UMI combination more than ten times on average.

The germline CDR1 and CDR2 sequences are MGHRA and YSYEKL. The length of the CDR3 is 13 residues. Trimming stripped 4 bases from V and 4 bases from J, with 7 bases between. The origin of this receptor is a female donor with early-stage non-small cell lung cancer. This specimen consisted of PBMCs, obtained at surgery. The chain carries TRBV4-1 and TRBJ2-2; D is unclear. This CDR3 is CASSRISTGELFF. The CDR3 DNA follows: TGCGCCAGCAGCCGAATCTCCACCGGGGAGCTGTTTTTT.